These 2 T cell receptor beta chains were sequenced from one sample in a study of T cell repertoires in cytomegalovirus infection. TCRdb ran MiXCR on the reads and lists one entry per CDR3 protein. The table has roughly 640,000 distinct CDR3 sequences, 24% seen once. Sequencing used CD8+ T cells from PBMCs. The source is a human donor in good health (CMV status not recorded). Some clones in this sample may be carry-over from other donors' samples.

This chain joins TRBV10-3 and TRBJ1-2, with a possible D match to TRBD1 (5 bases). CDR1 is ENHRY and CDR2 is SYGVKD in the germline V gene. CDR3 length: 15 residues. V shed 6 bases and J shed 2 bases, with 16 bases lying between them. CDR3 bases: TGTGCCATCAGGGACTTACCGACAGACAACTATGGCTACACCTTC. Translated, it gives CAIRDLPTDNYGYTF.

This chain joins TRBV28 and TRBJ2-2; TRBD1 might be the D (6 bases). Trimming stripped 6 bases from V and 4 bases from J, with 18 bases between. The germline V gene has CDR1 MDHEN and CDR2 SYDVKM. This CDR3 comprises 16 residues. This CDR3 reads CASREHGQLFTGELFF. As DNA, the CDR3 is TGTGCCAGCAGAGAACATGGACAGCTATTCACCGGGGAGCTGTTTTTT. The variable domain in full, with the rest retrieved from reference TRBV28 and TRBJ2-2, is DVKVTQSSRYLVKRTGEKVFLECVQDMDHENMFWYRQDPGLGLRLIYFSYDVKMKEKGDIPEGYSVSREKKERFSLILESASTNQTSMYLCASREHGQLFTGELFFGEGSRLTVL.